Given below is one T cell receptor (beta chain) in context. This CDR3 region has 15 residues. With V trimmed by 4 bases and J by 10 bases, 10 bases remained unmatched. Germline V CDR1 and CDR2: LGHDT, YNNKEL (reference sequence). This sample was taken from a study of blood T cell repertoires in COVID-19. Study-level background: T cells, B-cell-depleted T cells, or PBMCs supplied cDNA or gDNA.

Study processing details: Quantification of nucleated cells was approximated via reference gene primer amplification. Assay: immunoSEQ multiplex PCR; the TCRdb copy retains only in-frame clones and omits some. V, J and clone size are those of that table, while D and trimming were read from the DNA. The table has 150,000 to 200,000 clones, about 86% seen once. The sample taken for sequencing was peripheral blood. The TCR sequence derives from a young man with active or convalescent COVID-19. V usage is TRBV3-1 (or the pseudogene TRBV3-2) and J usage is TRBJ2-1; 10 nucleotides agree with TRBD2. CDR3 region: CASSPSSGGSIEQFF. The CDR3 nucleotides are TGTGCCAGCAGCCCCTCTAGCGGGGGAAGTATCGAGCAGTTCTTC.